The entry below describes one T cell receptor (beta chain). Its antigen is not identified. The sample has other DNA sequences that encode this CDR3 too. The data belong to a study of cytomegalovirus exposure and HLA in healthy donors. Broader study findings: Fewer N-insertions than the roughly 700-donor mean were reportedly shown by an Asian-associated ancestry cluster in a later analysis. Immune exposure information comprised only CMV serostatus.

PCR primers comprised 60 Vbeta and 13 Jbeta primers. As handled by the study authors: Unique TCR beta chains numbered around 80 million in a later analysis, with about 9.9 million shared. Libraries were prepared by immunoSEQ multiplex PCR; TCRdb keeps only in-frame clonotypes and omits some of them. V, J and clone size are those of that table, while D and trimming were read from the DNA. The repertoire holds fewer than 200,000 clones, with more than 65% as singletons. At collection, donors were nominally healthy, but unrecorded immune exposures were probable. After removal of 2 bases from V and 1 base from J, the junction contained 1 base not matched to a gene. The CDR3 runs to 15 residues. Germline assignment: CDR1 ENHRY and CDR2 SYGVKD.

The chain carries TRBV10-3 and TRBJ2-7; the match to TRBD2 covers 11 bases. Sequenced: PBMCs. The receptor was derived from a male donor in good health and CMV-seronegative. In nucleotides, the CDR3 is TGTGCCATCAGTGAGACTAGCGGGAGTTCCTACGAGCAGTACTTC. Translation gives CAISETSGSSYEQYF.